This T cell receptor (beta chain) was identified during a study of T cell clonality in common variable immunodeficiency. Study-wide points: Reportedly, TCR beta sequences from common variable immunodeficiency showed fewer deletions and N-nucleotide insertions.

For this clone: The target antigen is unknown. Other DNA sequences within the sample encode an identical CDR3.

Using immunoSEQ multiplex PCR, the repertoire was profiled, and TCRdb retains in-frame clones only, with some absent. The repertoire consists of 11,000 to 15,000 clones, none detected only once. Sequences were obtained from peripheral blood mononuclear cells. The TCR originated in a human donor with common variable immunodeficiency.

CDR3 residues: CASSLSGASTDTQYF. CDR3 bases read: TGCGCCAGCAGCTTATCGGGTGCTAGCACAGATACG. V gene TRBV5-1 combines with J gene TRBJ2-3; D unclear. The sequenced fragment ends 3 residues before the CDR3 boundary, so the rest is inferred from the germline J gene. Germline CDR1 is SGHRS and CDR2 is YFSETQ. This CDR3 has 15 amino acids. Trimming shortened V by 2 bases and J by 0 bases, and 10 bases separated the two germline ends.